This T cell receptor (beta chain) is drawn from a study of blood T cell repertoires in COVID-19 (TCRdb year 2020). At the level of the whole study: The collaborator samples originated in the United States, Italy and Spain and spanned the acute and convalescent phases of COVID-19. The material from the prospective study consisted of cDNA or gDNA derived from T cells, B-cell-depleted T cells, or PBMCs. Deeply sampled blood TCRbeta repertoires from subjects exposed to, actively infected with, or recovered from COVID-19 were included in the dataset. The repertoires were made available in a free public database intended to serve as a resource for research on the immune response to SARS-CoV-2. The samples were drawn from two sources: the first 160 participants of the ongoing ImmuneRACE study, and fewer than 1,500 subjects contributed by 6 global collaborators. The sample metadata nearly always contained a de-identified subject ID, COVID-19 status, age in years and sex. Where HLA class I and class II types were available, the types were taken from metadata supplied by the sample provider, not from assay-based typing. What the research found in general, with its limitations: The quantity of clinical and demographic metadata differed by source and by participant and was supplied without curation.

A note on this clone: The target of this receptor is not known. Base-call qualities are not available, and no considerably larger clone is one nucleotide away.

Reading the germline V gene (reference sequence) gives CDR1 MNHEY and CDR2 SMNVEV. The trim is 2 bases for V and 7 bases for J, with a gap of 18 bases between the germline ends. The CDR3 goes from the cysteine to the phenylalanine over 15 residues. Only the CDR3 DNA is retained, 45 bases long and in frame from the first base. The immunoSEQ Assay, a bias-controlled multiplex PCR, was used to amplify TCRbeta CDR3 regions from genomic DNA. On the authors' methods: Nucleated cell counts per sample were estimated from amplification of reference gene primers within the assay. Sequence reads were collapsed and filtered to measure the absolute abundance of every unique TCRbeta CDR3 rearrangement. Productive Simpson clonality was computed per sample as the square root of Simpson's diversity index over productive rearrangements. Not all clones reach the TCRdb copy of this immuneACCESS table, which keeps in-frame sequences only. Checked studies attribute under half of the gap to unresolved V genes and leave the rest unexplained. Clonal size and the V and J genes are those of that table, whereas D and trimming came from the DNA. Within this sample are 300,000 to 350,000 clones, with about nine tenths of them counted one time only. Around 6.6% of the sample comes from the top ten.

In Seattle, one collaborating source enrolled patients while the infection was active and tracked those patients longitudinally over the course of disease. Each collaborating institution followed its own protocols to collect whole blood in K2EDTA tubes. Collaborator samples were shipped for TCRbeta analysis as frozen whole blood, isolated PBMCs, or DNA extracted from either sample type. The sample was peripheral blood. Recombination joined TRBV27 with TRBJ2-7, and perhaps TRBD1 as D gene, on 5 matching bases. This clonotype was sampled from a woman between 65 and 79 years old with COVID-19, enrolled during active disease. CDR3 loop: CASSLRGREMDEQYF. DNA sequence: TGTGCCAGCAGTTTACGCGGCAGGGAAATGGATGAGCAGTACTTC.